One and the same sample provided the 8 T cell receptor beta chains below, sequenced in a study of control samples from healthy donors and cancer patients. Clones were read by immunoSEQ multiplex PCR, and TCRdb kept only the in-frame ones, dropping some. The repertoire holds just over 15,000 clones, with 75% to 90% as singletons. Sequenced input: PBMCs. The receptors were sampled from a woman in her 70s with colorectal cancer.

Only a few counts were recorded for this clone. This chain links TRBV6-2 or TRBV6-3 with TRBJ2-1, with D possibly being TRBD1 (6 bases). V lost 4 bases to trimming and J lost 12 bases, with 16 bases between them. The CDR3 contains 13 residues. CDR1 is MNHEY and CDR2 is SVGEGT in the germline V gene. The CDR3 sequence: CASSSSRGAPQFF. CDR3 DNA: TGTGCCAGCAGTTCCTCCAGGGGTGCCCCGCAGTTCTTC.

The chain carries TRBV14 and TRBJ2-3, with D possibly TRBD1 on 5 matching bases. Trimming took 0 bases from V and 2 from J, leaving 9 bases between them. Germline loops: CDR1 SGHDN, CDR2 FVKESK. This CDR3 is 15 amino acids long. The CDR3 coding sequence is TGTGCCAGCAGCCAAGATCGGACAAACACAGATACGCAGTATTTT. This codes for CASSQDRTNTDTQYF. The full variable domain, completed using reference TRBV14 and TRBJ2-3, is EAGVTQFPSHSVIEKGQTVTLRCDPISGHDNLYWYRRVMGKEIKFLLHFVKESKQDESGMPNNRFLAERTGGTYSTLKVQPAELEDSGVYFCASSQDRTNTDTQYFGPGTRLTVL.

This rearrangement joins TRBV7-2 to TRBJ1-3; D ambiguous. The CDR3 is made up of 15 amino acids. Looked up from germline, CDR1 is SGHTA and CDR2 is FQGNSA. V lost 5 bases and J 3 bases, leaving 14 bases between the germline ends. The CDR3 DNA follows: TGTGCCAGCAGCCCGAGCAGAGTTAGTGGAAACACCATATATTTT. Protein sequence: CASSPSRVSGNTIYF.

The chain couples TRBV9 to TRBJ2-3; D call uncertain. The germline CDR1 and CDR2 sequences are SGDLS and YYNGEE. Trimming pared 0 bases from V and 4 bases from J, leaving 15 bases between. The CDR3 contains 16 residues. CDR3: CASSVDSGDSSDTQYF. The CDR3 nucleotides are TGTGCCAGCAGCGTAGACTCTGGCGACTCATCAGATACGCAGTATTTT.

The rearrangement uses TRBV29-1 and TRBJ2-2; D is possibly TRBD1 or TRBD2 (5 bases each). Between the trimmed V and J ends, which lost 0 bases and 7 bases, there was a span of 9 bases. Germline CDR1 SQVTM, CDR2 ANQGSEA. The CDR3 extends over 13 amino acids. In nucleotides, the CDR3 is TGCAGCGTTGAAGATGTGAGGGGCGGGGAGCTGTTTTTT. This gives the protein CSVEDVRGGELFF.

The chain recombines TRBV19 with TRBJ2-7; D possibly uses TRBD1 or TRBD2 (5 bases each). The CDR3 runs to 14 residues. Germline V CDR1 and CDR2: LNHDA, SQIVND (reference sequence). Between the trimmed V and J ends, which lost 5 bases and 0 bases, there was a span of 11 bases. The CDR3 here is CASSEGRISYEQYF. For the CDR3, the DNA is TGTGCCAGTAGTGAGGGACGGATCTCCTACGAGCAGTACTTC.

The J gene is TRBJ1-6, the V gene TRBV5-8; possible D gene TRBD1, 6 bases. The CDR3 extends over 15 amino acids. Germline assignment: CDR1 SGHTS and CDR2 YDEGEE. Trimming shortened V by 4 bases and J by 8 bases, and 16 bases separated the two germline ends. CDR3 amino acids: CASSLGGGGDSPLHF. In DNA form, the CDR3 reads TGTGCCAGCAGCCTCGGGGGGGGCGGCGATTCACCCCTCCACTTT.

The chain employs TRBV18 and TRBJ2-5; no clear D. The CDR3 is made up of 13 amino acids. CDR1 KGHSH and CDR2 LQKENI come from the germline V gene. Trimming removed 3 bases at V and 3 bases at J, with 8 bases between. CDR3 amino acids: CASSPGLEETQYF. The DNA for the CDR3 is TGTGCCAGCTCACCTGGGCTGGAAGAGACCCAGTACTTC.